This T cell receptor beta chain is from a study of PD-L1 blockade in urothelial cancer. Study in general: Bladder-origin urothelial cancer in males described most of the 29 patients. Blood analysis occurred 3 weeks (second dose) and 6 weeks after treatment start.

Data came from immunoSEQ multiplex PCR; TCRdb stores just in-frame clones and leaves some out. In the table there are tens of thousands of clones, roughly four fifths of which are singletons. Note on this clone: The antigen is not known.

V lost 0 bases to trimming and J lost 5 bases; unmatched junction nucleotides: 4. Germline lookup yields CDR1 SGHRS and CDR2 YFSETQ. The CDR3 extends over 14 amino acids. Study observations and caveats: Better survival was predicted by below-median pretreatment blood TCR clonality.

The material was PBMCs, obtained around atezolizumab (anti-PD-L1) treatment. The clonotype comes from a man between 65 and 85 years old with urothelial cancer. The genes are TRBV5-1 and TRBJ1-2; 7 bases map to TRBD1. The chain's CDR3 is CASSLATGKYGYTF. CDR3 nucleotide sequence: TGCGCCAGCAGCTTGGCGACAGGGAAGTATGGCTACACCTTC. The complete variable domain, with remaining parts taken from reference TRBV5-1 and TRBJ1-2, reads KAGVTQTPRYLIKTRGQQVTLSCSPISGHRSVSWYQQTPGQGLQFLFEYFSETQRNKGNFPGRFSGRQFSNSRSEMNVSTLELGDSALYLCASSLATGKYGYTFGSGTRLTVV.